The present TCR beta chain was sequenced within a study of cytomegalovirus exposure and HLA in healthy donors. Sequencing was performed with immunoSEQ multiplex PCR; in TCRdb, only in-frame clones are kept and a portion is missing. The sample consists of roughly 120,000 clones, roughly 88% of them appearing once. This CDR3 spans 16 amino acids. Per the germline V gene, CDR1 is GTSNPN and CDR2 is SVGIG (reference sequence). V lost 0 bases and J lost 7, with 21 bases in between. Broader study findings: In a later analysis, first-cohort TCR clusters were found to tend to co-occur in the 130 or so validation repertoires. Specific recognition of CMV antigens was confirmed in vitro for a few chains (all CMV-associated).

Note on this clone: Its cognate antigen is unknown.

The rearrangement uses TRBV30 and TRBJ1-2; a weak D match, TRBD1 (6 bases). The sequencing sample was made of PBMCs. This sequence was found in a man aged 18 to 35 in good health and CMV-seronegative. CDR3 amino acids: CAWSVPYPTGNRGYTF. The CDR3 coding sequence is TGTGCCTGGAGTGTACCGTACCCGACAGGCAATCGTGGCTACACCTTC.